Listed here are 23 T cell receptor beta chains from one sample, sequenced in a study of T-cell reconstitution after alpha-beta-depleted transplantation in children. Preparing the TCRbeta library involved the use of unique molecular identifiers. TCRdb called the PCR reads again in MiXCR, with one record for every CDR3 protein. The sample includes about 72,000 distinct CDR3 sequences, around 6.6% of them seen just once. The source was PBMCs from the stem cell graft donor, collected from the stem cell graft. The receptors stem from a human donor who donated a stem cell graft to a child with acute lymphoblastic leukemia.

This chain uses TRBV5-3 with TRBJ2-7; D not resolved. TRBV5-3 is placed among ORFs of uncertain function. The ends were cut back, 5 bases at V and 6 bases at J, with 15 bases in the middle. The CDR3 is 13 residues long. The CDR3 DNA sequence: TGTGCCAGAAGAAACGCAGGAGTCTCCGAGCAGTACTTC. Translating gives CARRNAGVSEQYF.

Many counts were recorded for this clonotype. This chain links TRBV20-1 with TRBJ2-4, with no clear D. Germline CDR1 reads DFQATT; CDR2 reads SNEGSKA (reference sequence). The CDR3 has 12 residues. V lost 3 bases and J lost 4, with 7 bases in between. CDR3 nucleotide sequence: TGCAGTGCTAGGCTTCAGAAAAACATTCAGTACTTC. This encodes CSARLQKNIQYF.

This clonotype was detected many times. This chain joins TRBV20-1 and TRBJ2-5; TRBD2 matches at 12 bases. The germline gives CDR1 DFQATT, CDR2 SNEGSKA (reference sequence). Trimming cost V 1 base and J 0 bases; bases outside gene matches: 6. The CDR3 is made up of 17 amino acids. CDR3 in DNA: TGCAGTGCTAGAGTAACTAGCGGGGGGCCATACCAAGAGACCCAGTACTTC. It encodes CSARVTSGGPYQETQYF.

This clonotype came up many times. The chain has TRBV4-1 and TRBJ2-7, with 9 positions matching TRBD2. V shed 1 base, J shed 0 bases, and the junction held 7 bases outside the gene matches. Germline loops: CDR1 MGHRA, CDR2 YSYEKL. The CDR3 is 17 amino acids. The CDR3 DNA reads TGCGCCAGCAGCCAAGTGGAACTAGCGGGCGTCTCCTACGAGCAGTACTTC. Amino acid sequence: CASSQVELAGVSYEQYF.

The V gene is TRBV5-1, the J gene TRBJ1-5; D is perhaps TRBD1 (5 bases). The V and J ends lost 2 bases and 3 bases respectively, with 12 bases between them. This CDR3 is built from 15 residues. Germline V gene sequence: CDR1 SGHRS, CDR2 YFSETQ. The CDR3 DNA sequence: TGCGCCAGCAGCTTAAGCGGGGCCTTCAATCAGCCCCAGCATTTT. Protein: CASSLSGAFNQPQHF. Supplemented by reference TRBV5-1 and TRBJ1-5, the full variable domain reads KAGVTQTPRYLIKTRGQQVTLSCSPISGHRSVSWYQQTPGQGLQFLFEYFSETQRNKGNFPGRFSGRQFSNSRSEMNVSTLELGDSALYLCASSLSGAFNQPQHFGDGTRLSIL.

This clonotype was picked up many times. The rearrangement uses TRBV12-5 and TRBJ2-7; 7 positions agree with TRBD1. The V gene's germline CDR1 is LGHNT and CDR2 FRNRAP. The CDR3 consists of 17 residues. After removal of 6 bases from V and 0 bases from J, the junction contained 14 bases not matched to a gene. The CDR3 nucleotides are TGTGCTAGTGGCCCAAACAGGGGCGGCAAGCTCTCCTACGAGCAGTACTTC. Its protein is CASGPNRGGKLSYEQYF.

This clonotype was recorded a few times. The rearrangement uses TRBV6-5 and TRBJ1-2, with TRBD1 identical over 11 bases. Looked up from germline, CDR1 is MNHEY and CDR2 is SVGAGI. The junction had 7 bases not matched to a gene; V was cut back by 6 bases and J by 4 bases. The CDR3 length is 15 residues. The CDR3 spells CASSVGQGVIYGYTF. As DNA, the CDR3 is TGTGCCAGCAGCGTGGGACAGGGGGTTATCTATGGCTACACCTTC.

This sequence joins TRBV20-1 and TRBJ2-7; tentative D call: TRBD2 (6 bases). CDR1 is DFQATT and CDR2 is SNEGSKA in the germline V gene (reference sequence). The CDR3 has 16 residues. Deletions cut 2 bases from V and 0 bases from J, with 17 bases between. This CDR3 reads CSARPQAGYGSYEQYF. In nucleotides, the CDR3 is TGCAGTGCTAGACCTCAGGCGGGGTATGGCTCCTACGAGCAGTACTTC.

The table lists this clonotype with a few counts. The rearrangement links TRBV7-9 to TRBJ2-5, with D unclear. The germline V gene encodes CDR1 SEHNR and CDR2 FQNEAQ (reference sequence). Between the trimmed V and J ends, which lost 3 bases and 1 base, there was a span of 3 bases. This CDR3 is 12 amino acids long. The CDR3 here is CASSFLQETQYF. For the CDR3, the DNA is TGTGCCAGCAGCTTCCTCCAAGAGACCCAGTACTTC.

This clonotype was observed many times. The V and J genes are TRBV6-5 and TRBJ1-2; 7 positions match TRBD1. V was clipped by 7 bases and J by 1 base; unmatched bases: 9. This CDR3 region has 15 residues. Germline CDR1 MNHEY, CDR2 SVGAGI. CDR3 residues: CASTSDRTVNYGYTF. As DNA, the CDR3 is TGTGCCAGCACTTCGGACAGGACTGTTAACTATGGCTACACCTTC.

This clonotype was seen at least ten times. The genes are TRBV7-3 and TRBJ1-6; D may be TRBD1 (6 bases). Germline V lookup: CDR1 SGHTA, CDR2 FQGTGA. The germline V and J ends were trimmed by 5 bases and 6 bases, with 11 bases remaining between them. There are 14 residues in the CDR3. In nucleotides, the CDR3 is TGTGCCAGCAGCCCCGGGGGGGCTAATTCACCCCTCCACTTT. Translated, it gives CASSPGGANSPLHF.

This clonotype was observed many times. This rearrangement joins TRBV27 to TRBJ2-6, with D perhaps matching TRBD2 (5 bases). The CDR3 sequence is 14 residues long. With 6 bases removed from V and 4 bases from J, the gap between germline ends came to 10 bases. Germline CDR1 is MNHEY and CDR2 is SMNVEV (reference sequence). CDR3 amino acids: CASRPPGGANVLTF. In DNA form, the CDR3 reads TGTGCCAGCAGACCCCCGGGGGGGGCCAACGTCCTGACTTTC.

A word on this clonotype: The junction departs from the called germline gene at one end, perhaps through a read error. The rearrangement joins TRBV18 to TRBJ1-2; D is undetermined. The CDR3 consists of 13 residues. The germline V gene encodes CDR1 KGHSH and CDR2 LQKENI. CDR3 sequence: CASSPEGNYGHTF. CDR3 coding DNA: TGTGCCAGCTCACCAGAGGGAAACTATGGCCACACCTTC.

This clonotype was observed at least ten times. V gene TRBV12-3 or TRBV12-4 combines with J gene TRBJ1-5; 7 bases fit TRBD1. This CDR3 is built from 14 residues. Trimming took 5 bases from V and 4 from J; bases not matched to a gene: 5. CDR3 protein: CASSPGTENQPQHF. CDR3 bases: TGTGCCAGCAGTCCAGGGACAGAGAATCAGCCCCAGCATTTT.

The chain combines TRBV20-1 with TRBJ2-2; D is unresolved. The V gene's germline CDR1 is DFQATT and CDR2 SNEGSKA (reference sequence). V was clipped by 1 base and J by 2 bases, with 8 bases between them. The CDR3 totals 14 residues. CDR3 loop: CSARGSDNTGELFF. The DNA for the CDR3 is TGCAGTGCTAGAGGATCAGACAACACCGGGGAGCTGTTTTTT.

This clonotype was observed many times. The CDR3 loop reads CASSSSTSVYEQYF. As DNA, the CDR3 is TGTGCCAGCAGCTCCTCGACTAGCGTCTACGAGCAGTACTTC. The chain joins TRBV11-1 to TRBJ2-7; 8 bases line up with TRBD2. The J segment lost 3 bases and the V segment lost 4 bases, leaving 5 bases of the junction unmatched. Per germline, CDR1 SGHAT and CDR2 FQDESV (reference sequence). The CDR3 sequence is 14 residues long.

A few counts support this clonotype. The V call is TRBV7-9, the J call TRBJ1-1, with D uncertain. Germline V CDR1 and CDR2: SEHNR, FQNEAQ (reference sequence). The V end lost 4 bases, the J end lost 1 base, and 16 bases lay between the germline ends. The CDR3 loop spans 16 amino acids. CDR3 loop: CASSSPLMVQNTEAFF. DNA of the CDR3: TGTGCCAGCAGCTCCCCTCTTATGGTTCAGAACACTGAAGCTTTCTTT.

V and J are TRBV9 and TRBJ2-1, with D tentatively TRBD1 or TRBD2 (5 bases each). CDR3 length: 13 residues. CDR1 and CDR2 from the germline V gene are SGDLS and YYNGEE. V was cut by 5 bases and J by 3 bases, with 9 bases left in between. CDR3 region: CASRGDGYNEQFF. In DNA form, the CDR3 reads TGTGCCAGCAGGGGGGACGGCTACAATGAGCAGTTCTTC.

This clonotype was detected ten times or more. The V call is TRBV5-1, the J call TRBJ2-7; D is possibly TRBD1 (6 bases). This CDR3 contains 14 residues. Deletions cut 3 bases from V and 5 bases from J, with 15 bases between. The germline V gene encodes CDR1 SGHRS and CDR2 YFSETQ. CDR3 in amino acids: CASSSPEDSNEQYF. Here the CDR3 DNA reads TGCGCCAGCAGCTCCCCCGAGGACAGTAACGAGCAGTACTTC.

This clonotype occurred many times. The V gene is TRBV7-2, the J gene TRBJ2-7; a possible D gene is TRBD2 (6 bases). CDR3 length equals 14 residues. The ends were cut back, 4 bases at V and 2 bases at J, with 12 bases in the middle. Germline assignment: CDR1 SGHTA and CDR2 FQGNSA. CDR3 in amino acids: CASSSGAGPYEQYF. CDR3 bases: TGTGCCAGCAGCTCCGGGGCGGGGCCCTACGAGCAGTACTTC.

The sample holds many counts of this clonotype. The rearrangement joins TRBV7-3 to TRBJ2-3; D not resolved. V was pared by 5 bases and J by 0 bases, with 6 bases between. Looked up from germline, CDR1 is SGHTA and CDR2 is FQGTGA. The CDR3 is 13 amino acids. For the CDR3, the DNA is TGTGCCAGCAGCCCTGACAGCACAGATACGCAGTATTTT. This codes for CASSPDSTDTQYF.

The sample holds many counts of this clonotype. The chain couples TRBV11-3 to TRBJ2-1; no firm D call. The V gene lost 1 base and the J gene lost 1 base, with 17 bases spanning the gap. Germline assignment: CDR1 SGHNT and CDR2 YENEEA. This CDR3 has 18 amino acids. The CDR3, as DNA: TGTGCCAGCAGCTTAGGCCCTGGAAGCCCAGCTTCCTACAATGAGCAGTTCTTC. The encoded protein is CASSLGPGSPASYNEQFF.

The sample holds many counts of this clonotype. The V and J genes are TRBV5-1 and TRBJ2-1; 8 nucleotides align to TRBD2. Germline V gene sequence: CDR1 SGHRS, CDR2 YFSETQ. The length of the CDR3 is 12 residues. The V and J ends lost 4 bases and 7 bases, in that order; junction bases with no gene match: 1. CDR3 coding DNA: TGCGCCAGCAGCATAGCGGGGAATGAGCAGTTCTTC. Translation gives CASSIAGNEQFF.